This T cell receptor beta chain came from a study of beta chain features in type 1 diabetes. Study-wide results and caveats: With patients and controls alike, PCR might favor shorter templates to an equal degree. TCRB CDR3s were moderately but significantly shorter in Type 1 diabetes patients in all four CD4+ subsets. Across patients, naive, central memory and Treg TCRB repertoires exhibited apparently greater similarity than was observed across healthy donors.

Comment on this clone: Antigen specificity is unknown.

Isolated RNA was reverse transcribed in full, so expressed TCRB transcripts were sequenced. Naive, central memory and regulatory T cell samples yielded some 3.9 million reads on average. The assay was immunoSEQ multiplex PCR, and TCRdb's table has in-frame clones only and misses some. The table lists roughly 350,000 clones, around 10% of them singletons. This clonotype was obtained from a young man with type 1 diabetes. The sample taken for sequencing was central memory CD4+ T cells from blood.

The CDR3 loop is CASTLNAGYEQYF. Written as DNA, the CDR3 is TGTGCCAGCACCCTAAATGCGGGCTACGAGCAGTACTTC. The genes are TRBV6-5 and TRBJ2-7, with D tentatively TRBD2 (5 bases). The CDR3 consists of 13 residues. Germline V gene data show CDR1 as MNHEY and CDR2 as SVGAGI. Trimming took 7 bases from V and 3 from J, leaving 13 bases between them.